These T cell receptor beta chains were read from a single sample in a study of brain metastases from non-small cell lung cancer. Profiling relied on immunoSEQ multiplex PCR, and the TCRdb table lists in-frame clones only, not all of them. The sample holds approximately 4,400 clones, roughly 80% seen once. Sequencing input: primary lung tumor tissue. These receptors all come from a donor at least 40 years old with non-small cell lung cancer. Both conserved end residues are part of each CDR3. D genes are given only for firm matches. Clone size, where shown, is once, few, many, or a class for clones that have expanded.

D gene	J gene	clone size	V gene	CDR3 protein	CDR3 DNA
TRBD2	TRBJ2-2	NA	TRBV10-1	CASTPGGTGELFF	TGCGCCAGCACCCCGGGGGGGACCGGGGAGCTGTTTTTT
NA	TRBJ1-1	NA	TRBV4-3	CASSQDLELMNTEAFF	TGCGCCAGCAGCCAAGATCTGGAGCTAATGAACACTGAAGCTTTCTTT
NA	TRBJ2-3	NA	TRBV5-1	CASSLEGSDTQYF	TGCGCCAGCAGCTTGGAGGGTTCAGATACGCAGTATTTT
TRBD1	TRBJ1-1	NA	TRBV19	CASNSALGQVKSGTEAFF	TGTGCCAGTAACTCGGCGCTTGGACAGGTCAAAAGTGGCACGGAAGCTTTCTTT
NA	TRBJ1-5	NA	TRBV7-3	CASSLRGGGSNQPQHF	TGTGCCAGCAGCTTAAGAGGGGGTGGCAGCAATCAGCCCCAGCATTTT
NA	TRBJ2-1	NA	TRBV4-1	CASSQFDGGNEQFF	TGCGCCAGCAGCCAATTCGACGGGGGCAATGAGCAGTTCTTC
TRBD1	TRBJ1-6	NA	TRBV4-3	CASSPQGGGSYNSPLHF	TGCGCCAGCAGCCCCCAGGGGGGAGGCTCCTATAATTCACCCCTCCACTTT
NA	TRBJ1-5	NA	TRBV6-2/TRBV6-3	CASSPRVNSNQPQHF	TGTGCCAGCAGTCCCAGGGTAAATAGCAATCAGCCCCAGCATTTT
NA	TRBJ2-1	NA	TRBV28	CASSPRTYNEQFF	TGTGCCAGCAGCCCCCGCACCTACAATGAGCAGTTCTTC
NA	TRBJ1-1	NA	TRBV5-8	CASSLRGREAFF	TGTGCCAGCAGCTTGAGGGGCCGTGAAGCTTTCTTT
NA	TRBJ2-3	NA	TRBV5-8	CASSLAITGHTQYF	TGTGCCAGCAGCTTGGCCATAACAGGTCATACGCAGTATTTT
NA	TRBJ1-3	NA	TRBV24-1	CATSDSTGQSGNTIYF	TGTGCCACCAGTGACTCGACGGGACAATCTGGAAACACCATATATTTT
TRBD1	TRBJ1-6	NA	TRBV6-5	CASSRGRGLGSPFHF	TGTGCCAGCAGCCGCGGCAGGGGGCTGGGTTCACCCTTCCACTTT
TRBD1	TRBJ1-3	NA	TRBV6-2/TRBV6-3	CASSRTGEGNTIYF	TGTGCCAGCAGCCGGACAGGGGAAGGAAACACCATATATTTT
NA	TRBJ1-1	NA	TRBV19	CASSIGRAGWNTEAFF	TGTGCCAGTAGTATAGGAAGGGCAGGGTGGAACACTGAAGCTTTCTTT
TRBD1	TRBJ1-1	NA	TRBV3-1/TRBV3-2	CASSKQGHTEAFF	TGTGCCAGCAGCAAACAGGGGCACACTGAAGCTTTCTTT
NA	TRBJ2-2	NA	TRBV15	CATQDSFSGELFF	TGTGCCACCCAGGACAGTTTTAGCGGGGAGCTGTTTTTT
TRBD1	TRBJ1-1	NA	TRBV7-8	CASSPIRGPTEAFF	TGTGCCAGCAGCCCGATTAGGGGGCCTACTGAAGCTTTCTTT
NA	TRBJ2-1	NA	TRBV6-4	CASSDSWTVWRNEQFF	TGTGCCAGCAGTGACTCATGGACAGTATGGCGCAATGAGCAGTTCTTC
NA	TRBJ2-1	NA	TRBV2	CASSPMAEQFF	TGTGCCAGCAGCCCAATGGCTGAGCAGTTCTTC
NA	TRBJ2-6	NA	TRBV12-5	CASGAGGAGANVLTF	TGTGCTAGTGGTGCCGGGGGCGCCGGGGCCAACGTCCTGACTTTC
NA	TRBJ1-4	few	TRBV2	CASSGRTVNEKLFF	TGTGCCAGCAGTGGGAGGACAGTTAATGAAAAACTGTTTTTT
TRBD1	TRBJ2-1	once	TRBV18	CASSRDWGQSVKSSYNEQFF	TGTGCCAGCTCGCGAGACTGGGGACAGAGCGTGAAGAGCTCCTACAATGAGCAGTTCTTC
NA	TRBJ2-6	NA	TRBV5-6	CASSFRASGANVLTF	TGTGCCAGCAGCTTTCGCGCATCTGGGGCCAACGTCCTGACTTTC
NA	TRBJ2-1	NA	TRBV9	CASSVEKDTHNEQFF	TGTGCCAGCAGCGTAGAGAAAGACACACACAATGAGCAGTTCTTC
NA	TRBJ2-1	NA	TRBV7-2	CASSPDLSNEQFF	TGTGCCAGCAGCCCAGACCTGAGCAATGAGCAGTTCTTC
NA	TRBJ2-5	NA	TRBV7-2	CASSSMRTQETQYF	TGTGCCAGCAGCTCGATGCGGACCCAAGAGACCCAGTACTTC
NA	TRBJ1-5	once	TRBV28	CASSLVTESGNQPQHF	TGTGCCAGCAGTTTAGTGACGGAGTCGGGCAATCAGCCCCAGCATTTT
TRBD2	TRBJ2-1	once	TRBV4-3	CASSQDPPSGGFNEQLF	TGCGCCAGCAGCCAAGATCCCCCTAGCGGGGGGTTTAATGAGCAGCTCTTC
NA	TRBJ2-5	NA	TRBV9	CASSVQGFEETQYF	TGTGCCAGCAGCGTACAGGGTTTTGAAGAGACCCAGTACTTC
TRBD1	TRBJ2-1	NA	TRBV27	CASSSTGSWVIEQFF	TGTGCTAGCAGTTCGACAGGGTCTTGGGTTATTGAGCAGTTCTTC
NA	TRBJ2-1	NA	TRBV2	CASSETASNEQFF	TGTGCCAGCAGTGAAACGGCTAGCAATGAGCAGTTCTTC
NA	TRBJ2-2	NA	TRBV7-2	CASSPERANTGELFF	TGTGCCAGCAGCCCCGAGCGCGCGAACACCGGGGAGCTGTTTTTT
NA	TRBJ1-4	NA	TRBV18	CASSLLPATNEKLFF	TGTGCCAGCTCACTCCTCCCTGCAACTAATGAAAAACTGTTTTTT
NA	TRBJ1-1	once	TRBV7-2	CASSAGRDSAFF	TGTGCCAGCAGCGCCGGACGGGACTCCGCTTTCTTT
TRBD1	TRBJ1-6	NA	TRBV20-1	CSASSGTGSSSLHF	TGCAGTGCCAGTTCCGGGACAGGGAGTTCATCCCTCCACTTT
NA	TRBJ1-1	once	TRBV6-4	CANNRGPGTEAFF	TGTGCCAACAACCGGGGGCCGGGGACTGAAGCTTTCTTT